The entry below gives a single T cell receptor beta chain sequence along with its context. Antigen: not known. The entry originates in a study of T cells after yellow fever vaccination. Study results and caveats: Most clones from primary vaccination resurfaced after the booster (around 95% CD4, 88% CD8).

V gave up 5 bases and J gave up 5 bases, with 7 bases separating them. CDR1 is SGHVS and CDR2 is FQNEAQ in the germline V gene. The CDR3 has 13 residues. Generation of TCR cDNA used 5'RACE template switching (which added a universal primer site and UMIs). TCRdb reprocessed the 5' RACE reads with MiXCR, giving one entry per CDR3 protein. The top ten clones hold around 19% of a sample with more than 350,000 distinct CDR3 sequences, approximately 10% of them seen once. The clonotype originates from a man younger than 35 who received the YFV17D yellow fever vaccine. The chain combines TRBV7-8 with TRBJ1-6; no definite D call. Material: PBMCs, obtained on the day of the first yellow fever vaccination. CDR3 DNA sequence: TGTGCCAGCAGCGGACGGAATAATTCACCCCTCCACTTT. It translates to CASSGRNNSPLHF.